This T cell receptor beta chain comes out of a study of cytomegalovirus exposure and HLA in healthy donors. About this clone itself: The same CDR3 also results from other DNA sequences found in this sample.

TCRdb's table, derived via immunoSEQ multiplex PCR, lists solely in-frame clones and lacks some. The sample consists of some 86,000 clones, 93% of them appearing once. The V gene end was trimmed by 2 bases and the J gene end by 7 bases; junction bases not matched to a gene: 9. The CDR3 has 16 residues. The germline gives CDR1 SGHTA, CDR2 FQGNSA. The sequencing input was PBMCs. The TCR sequence derives from a woman in her 30s in good health and CMV-seronegative. The chain employs TRBV7-2 and TRBJ2-4, with TRBD1 matching over 9 bases. This chain's CDR3 is CASSLSSGQGKNIQYF. The DNA for the CDR3 is TGTGCCAGCAGCTTATCATCAGGACAGGGGAAGAACATTCAGTACTTC. The complete variable domain, with remaining parts taken from reference TRBV7-2 and TRBJ2-4, reads GAGVSQSPSNKVTEKGKDVELRCDPISGHTALYWYRQSLGQGLEFLIYFQGNSAPDKSGLPSDRFSAERTGGSVSTLTIQRTQQEDSAVYLCASSLSSGQGKNIQYFGAGTRLSVL.